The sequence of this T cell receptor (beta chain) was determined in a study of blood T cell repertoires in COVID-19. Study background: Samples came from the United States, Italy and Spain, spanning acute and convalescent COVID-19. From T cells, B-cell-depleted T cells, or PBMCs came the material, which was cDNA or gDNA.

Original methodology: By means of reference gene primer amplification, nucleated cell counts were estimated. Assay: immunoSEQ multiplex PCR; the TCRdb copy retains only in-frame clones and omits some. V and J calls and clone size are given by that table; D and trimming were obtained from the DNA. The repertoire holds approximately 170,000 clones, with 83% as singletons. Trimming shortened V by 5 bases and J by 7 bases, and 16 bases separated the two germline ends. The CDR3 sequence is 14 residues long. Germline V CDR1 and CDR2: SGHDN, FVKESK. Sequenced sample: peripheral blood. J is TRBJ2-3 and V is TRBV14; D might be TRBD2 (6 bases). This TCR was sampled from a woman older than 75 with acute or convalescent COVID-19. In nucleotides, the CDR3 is TGTGCCAGCAGCATAGCTAGCGTGAAGAATACGCAGTATTTT. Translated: CASSIASVKNTQYF.